This T cell receptor (beta chain) was identified in a study of blood T cell repertoires in COVID-19. Study details: There were acute and convalescent COVID-19 samples, and they came from the United States, Italy and Spain.

In the original processing: By means of reference gene primer amplification, nucleated cell counts were estimated. Repertoires were generated with immunoSEQ multiplex PCR, while TCRdb's copy carries only in-frame clones and drops some. Clone size and the V and J calls come from that table; the DNA yielded D and trimming. The top ten hold around 32% of the sample, which has about 100,000 clones, more than 80% seen once. The sequencing input was peripheral blood. This sequence was found in a woman older than 75 with acute or convalescent COVID-19.

CDR3 protein: CASSSFDRLRGELFF. CDR3 coding DNA: TGTGCCAGCAGTTCATTTGACAGGCTCAGGGGGGAGCTGTTTTTT. The genes are TRBV6-5 and TRBJ2-2; D perhaps matches TRBD1 (6 bases). In germline, CDR1 is MNHEY, CDR2 SVGAGI. The V end lost 4 bases, the J end lost 8 bases, and 17 bases lay between the germline ends. The CDR3 sequence is 15 residues long.